One and the same sample provided the 18 T cell receptor beta chains below, sequenced in a study of shared clonotypes between healthy human individuals. The assay was immunoSEQ multiplex PCR, and TCRdb's table has in-frame clones only and misses some. The sample records about 79,000 clones, over 55% being singletons. Sequencing used memory CD8+ T cells sorted from blood. Stated subset: CD45RO+ cells pooled with CCR7-negative TemRA cells. The receptors derive from a young man in good health.

The chain joins TRBV29-1 to TRBJ2-3; D gene uncertain. The CDR3 sequence is 15 residues long. The germline CDR1 and CDR2 sequences are SQVTM and ANQGSEA. The V end lost 6 bases, the J end lost 3 bases, and 19 bases lay between the germline ends. For the CDR3, the DNA is TGCAGCGTCGGCCATGGCCCTAAAGGGACAGATACGCAGTATTTT. Translated: CSVGHGPKGTDTQYF.

This clone was seen only a few times. The V and J genes are TRBV28 and TRBJ2-7; 10 nucleotides align to TRBD2. V lost 4 bases, J lost 0 bases, and 12 bases stayed unmatched. The CDR3 contains 18 residues. Per the germline V gene, CDR1 is MDHEN and CDR2 is SYDVKM. CDR3 sequence reads: CASSSTTPASGSSYEQYF. The CDR3, as DNA: TGTGCCAGCAGTTCGACGACTCCGGCTAGCGGGAGCTCCTACGAGCAGTACTTC.

This chain connects TRBV6-1 to TRBJ2-2, with D maybe TRBD1 (6 bases). Germline V gene sequence: CDR1 MNHNS, CDR2 SASEGT. The ends were cut back, 6 bases at V and 2 bases at J, with 7 bases in the middle. The CDR3 sequence is 13 residues long. CDR3 sequence: CASRQGNTGELFF. The CDR3 region has the DNA TGTGCCAGCAGACAGGGTAACACCGGGGAGCTGTTTTTT.

J is TRBJ2-7 and V is TRBV30; 8 bases are a match to TRBD1. The CDR3 loop spans 14 amino acids. Germline V gene lookup returns CDR1 GTSNPN and CDR2 SVGIG (reference sequence). The ends lost 1 base at V and 5 bases at J; junction bases unmatched: 7. The CDR3 DNA sequence: TGTGCCTGGAGTGCAGGACAGGGTATCAACGAGCAGTACTTC. It translates to CAWSAGQGINEQYF.

The V call is TRBV9, the J call TRBJ2-3; TRBD2 is a possible D gene (5 bases). Germline CDR1 reads SGDLS; CDR2 reads YYNGEE. Trimming stripped 3 bases from V and 5 bases from J, with 22 bases between. CDR3 length: 17 residues. CDR3 bases: TGTGCCAGCAGCGCTGGTCCGAGCGGAGCACGTCGAGATACGCAGTATTTT. Protein: CASSAGPSGARRDTQYF.

The chain employs TRBV28 and TRBJ2-6; D is unclear. With 4 bases removed from V and 0 bases from J, the gap between germline ends came to 10 bases. Germline V CDR1 and CDR2: MDHEN, SYDVKM. CDR3 length: 16 residues. The CDR3 coding sequence is TGTGCCAGCAGTTACGGCAGTACCTCTGGGGCCAACGTCCTGACTTTC. Its translation is CASSYGSTSGANVLTF.

This clone occurred a few times. V is TRBV19 and J is TRBJ1-5, with D perhaps TRBD1 (6 bases). The germline gives CDR1 LNHDA, CDR2 SQIVND (reference sequence). Trimming removed 6 bases from V and 0 bases from J, with 12 bases in between. This CDR3 contains 15 residues. CDR3 protein: CASSEGHYSNQPQHF. As DNA, the CDR3 is TGTGCCAGTAGCGAGGGACACTATAGCAATCAGCCCCAGCATTTT.

This clone came up a few times. The chain combines TRBV15 with TRBJ2-1; tentatively, D is TRBD2 (5 bases). This CDR3 is 17 amino acids long. Trimming cost V 0 bases and J 7 bases, with 19 bases left between them. The germline CDR1 and CDR2 sequences are LNHNV and YYDKDF (reference sequence). CDR3 amino acids: CATSRERAESDLNEQFF. The CDR3, as DNA: TGTGCCACCAGCAGAGAGAGAGCGGAGAGCGACCTTAATGAGCAGTTCTTC.

V gene TRBV6-5 combines with J gene TRBJ2-1; 11 nucleotides agree with TRBD2. The length of the CDR3 is 15 residues. Germline V gene lookup returns CDR1 MNHEY and CDR2 SVGAGI. Losses at the gene ends were 5 bases for V and 7 bases for J; bases not matched to a gene: 7. The CDR3 sequence is CASSPIAGGINEQFF. The CDR3 DNA reads TGTGCCAGCAGTCCCATAGCGGGAGGGATTAATGAGCAGTTCTTC.

The rearrangement uses TRBV4-2 and TRBJ2-1, with TRBD2 identical over 8 bases. Germline lookup yields CDR1 LGHNA and CDR2 YNFKEQ. The CDR3 runs 18 residues. Trimming took 0 bases from V and 2 from J; bases not matched to a gene: 9. The CDR3 spells CASSQDGTSGQPYNEQFF. The CDR3 nucleotides read TGTGCCAGCAGCCAAGACGGTACTAGCGGACAGCCCTACAATGAGCAGTTCTTC.

This clone was recorded only once. The chain uses TRBV25-1 and TRBJ2-1, with unresolved D. Germline-derived CDR1 and CDR2 are MGHDK and SYGVNS. This CDR3 contains 14 residues. The V and J ends lost 1 base and 5 bases respectively, with 9 bases between them. The CDR3 is CASSEWFEDNEQFF. The CDR3 region has the DNA TGTGCCAGCAGTGAATGGTTTGAAGACAATGAGCAGTTCTTC.

Points on this clone: The germline gene is not matched at one end of the junction; a read error may be the cause. This sequence joins TRBV19 and TRBJ2-3; a weak D match, TRBD2 (6 bases). Germline V CDR1 and CDR2: LNHDA, SQIVND (reference sequence). The CDR3 totals 14 residues. The CDR3 here is CASSIADNLRTQYF. DNA of the CDR3: TGTGCCAGTAGCATAGCGGACAATCTAAGAACGCAGTATTTT.

V usage is TRBV5-6 and J usage is TRBJ2-1; no firm D call. V lost 6 bases to trimming and J lost 7 bases, with 8 bases between them. Per germline, CDR1 SGHDT and CDR2 YYEEEE. The CDR3 has 11 amino acids. CDR3 DNA sequence: TGTGCCAGCAATCTGGGGAATGAGCAGTTCTTC. Its translation: CASNLGNEQFF.

J is TRBJ2-7 and V is TRBV4-1, with 7 bases that match TRBD1. Germline CDR1 reads MGHRA; CDR2 reads YSYEKL. The length of the CDR3 is 16 residues. V lost 1 base and J lost 2; bases outside the gene matches: 8. The CDR3 nucleotides read TGCGCCAGCAGCCAAGGATCGGACAGGCCGACCTACGAGCAGTACTTC. This codes for CASSQGSDRPTYEQYF.

V usage is TRBV5-1 and J usage is TRBJ1-4; D is perhaps TRBD1 (5 bases). The CDR3 loop spans 21 amino acids. The V gene lost 0 bases and the J gene lost 8 bases, with 32 bases spanning the gap. The germline gives CDR1 SGHRS, CDR2 YFSETQ. The CDR3 coding sequence is TGCGCCAGCAGCTTGGGAGTACTAGGGACGGGGTCAGACCTGGCGGGGGAAAAACTGTTTTTT. Translating it yields CASSLGVLGTGSDLAGEKLFF.

The sample holds a few counts of this clone. V is TRBV28 and J is TRBJ2-3; 9 bases are a match to TRBD1. V trimming: 8 bases; J trimming: 2 bases; junction bases outside the gene matches: 5. The germline V gene encodes CDR1 MDHEN and CDR2 SYDVKM. The CDR3 covers 14 residues. The CDR3 DNA follows: TGTGCCAGCGGCCGGGACAGGGTCACAGATACGCAGTATTTT. Translated, it gives CASGRDRVTDTQYF.

The chain couples TRBV5-6 to TRBJ1-2; tentative D call: TRBD1 (6 bases). The CDR3 is 14 residues long. Per germline, CDR1 SGHDT and CDR2 YYEEEE. V lost 0 bases to trimming and J lost 4 bases, with 10 bases between them. The CDR3 nucleotides read TGTGCCAGCAGCTTGGCACAGGGATTCTATGGCTACACCTTC. Translated: CASSLAQGFYGYTF. The whole variable domain, filled in from reference TRBV5-6 and TRBJ1-2, reads DAGVTQSPTHLIKTRGQQVTLRCSPKSGHDTVSWYQQALGQGPQFIFQYYEEEERQRGNFPDRFSGHQFPNYSSELNVNALLLGDSALYLCASSLAQGFYGYTFGSGTRLTVV.

V is TRBV19 and J is TRBJ1-1; TRBD1 is a possible D gene (5 bases). Per the germline V gene, CDR1 is LNHDA and CDR2 is SQIVND (reference sequence). V lost 3 bases and J lost 2, with 10 bases in between. The CDR3 contains 14 residues. CDR3 DNA: TGTGCCAGTAGTATGGGGACTGTTAACACTGAAGCTTTCTTT. Translated: CASSMGTVNTEAFF.